This section outlines one T cell receptor (beta chain) sequence together with its context. This sample is part of a study of blood T cell repertoires in COVID-19. Study-wide background: Samples of COVID-19 (acute and convalescent) were obtained from the United States, Italy and Spain. The analysed material was cDNA or gDNA that came from T cells, B-cell-depleted T cells, or PBMCs.

Authors' data handling: Amplified reference gene primers provided the basis for estimating nucleated cell counts. The repertoire was sequenced with immunoSEQ multiplex PCR; TCRdb's copy has only in-frame clones and lacks some. V and J calls and clone size are as listed in that table; D and trimming were resolved from the DNA. The sample yields 100,000 or so clones, 75% to 90% seen once. Input material: peripheral blood. The TCR originated in a woman between 65 and 79 years old with active or convalescent COVID-19.

DNA for the CDR3: TGTGCCACCAGCAGAGCTAGCGGATCCTACAATGAGCAGTTCTTC. Protein sequence: CATSRASGSYNEQFF. V and J are TRBV15 and TRBJ2-1, with TRBD2 identical over 7 bases. The trim removed 1 base at V and 1 base at J, leaving 1 base unmatched. This CDR3 contains 15 residues. CDR1 and CDR2 from the germline V gene are LNHNV and YYDKDF (reference sequence).